The source of this TCR beta chain is a study of cytomegalovirus exposure and HLA in healthy donors. Study context: The same platform was used for the 100 to 150 validation repertoires and the roughly 730 first-cohort repertoires, a later analysis reported.

V lost 7 bases, J lost 0 bases, and 6 bases stayed unmatched. The germline V gene has CDR1 SGHNT and CDR2 YYREEE (reference sequence). CDR3 length equals 14 residues. This clone was seen a single time. The data were produced by immunoSEQ multiplex PCR, yet TCRdb's version contains in-frame clones alone and is incomplete. The top ten clones hold more than 1.2% of a sample with 150,000 to 200,000 clones, 85% to 90% of them seen once. The chain employs TRBV5-4 and TRBJ2-7, with 8 nucleotides matching TRBD1. Sequenced: PBMCs. The clonotype comes from a woman under 40 in good health and CMV-seronegative. CDR3: CASGRTGSSYEQYF. The CDR3 DNA reads as TGTGCCAGCGGCAGGACAGGGAGCTCCTACGAGCAGTACTTC.